This T cell receptor (beta chain) was sequenced during a study of blood T cell repertoires in COVID-19. Study overall: Samples came from the United States, Italy and Spain, spanning acute and convalescent COVID-19. PBMCs, B-cell-depleted T cells, or T cells were the source of the cDNA or gDNA that made up the material.

In the original workflow: Reference gene primers were amplified, and this amplification served to estimate nucleated cell counts. Sequencing was performed with immunoSEQ multiplex PCR; in TCRdb, only in-frame clones are kept and a portion is missing. That table supplies the V and J calls and clone size; D and trimming were determined from the DNA. This table has some 260,000 clones, approximately 91% appearing once. Germline V gene lookup returns CDR1 MDHEN and CDR2 SYDVKM. V dropped 7 bases and J dropped 4; count of bases not matched to a gene: 3. This CDR3 comprises 14 residues. This TCR was recovered from a middle-aged woman who had recovered from COVID-19. Source material: peripheral blood. The chain uses TRBV28 and TRBJ1-6; 8 bases are shared with TRBD1. The CDR3 bases are TGTGCCAGCAAAAACAGGGGGTATAATTCACCCCTCCACTTT. It codes for CASKNRGYNSPLHF.